This T cell receptor (beta chain) was documented in a study of blood T cell repertoires in COVID-19. As for the study in general: The samples span acute and convalescent COVID-19 from the United States, Italy and Spain.

Germline V gene data show CDR1 as MNHEY and CDR2 as SVGAGI. V dropped 5 bases and J dropped 6; count of bases not matched to a gene: 8. The CDR3 sequence is 14 residues long. Using immunoSEQ multiplex PCR, the repertoire was profiled, and TCRdb retains in-frame clones only, with some absent. The data show some 90,000 clones, 80% seen once. The chain is built from TRBV6-5 and TRBJ2-7; 9 bases line up with TRBD1. This clonotype was sampled from a woman in her 70s with acute or convalescent COVID-19. Sequenced sample: peripheral blood. The CDR3 DNA is TGTGCCAGCAGTCCCGAAGGACAGGGGAGCGAGCAGTACTTC. This gives the protein CASSPEGQGSEQYF.